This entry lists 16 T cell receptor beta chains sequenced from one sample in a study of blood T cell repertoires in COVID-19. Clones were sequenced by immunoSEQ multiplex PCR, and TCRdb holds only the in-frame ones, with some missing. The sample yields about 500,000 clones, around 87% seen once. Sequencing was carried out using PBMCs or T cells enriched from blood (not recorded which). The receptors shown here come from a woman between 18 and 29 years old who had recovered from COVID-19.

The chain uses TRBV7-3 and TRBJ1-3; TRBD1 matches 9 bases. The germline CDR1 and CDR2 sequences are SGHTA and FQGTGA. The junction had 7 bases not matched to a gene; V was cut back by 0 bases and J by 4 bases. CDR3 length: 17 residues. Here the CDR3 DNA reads TGTGCCAGCAGCTTAACGGGGACAGGGTATACAGGAAACACCATATATTTT. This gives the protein CASSLTGTGYTGNTIYF. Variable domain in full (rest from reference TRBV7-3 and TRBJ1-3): GAGVSQTPSNKVTEKGKYVELRCDPISGHTALYWYRQSLGQGPEFLIYFQGTGAADDSGLPNDRFFAVRPEGSVSTLKIQRTERGDSAVYLCASSLTGTGYTGNTIYFGEGSWLTVV.

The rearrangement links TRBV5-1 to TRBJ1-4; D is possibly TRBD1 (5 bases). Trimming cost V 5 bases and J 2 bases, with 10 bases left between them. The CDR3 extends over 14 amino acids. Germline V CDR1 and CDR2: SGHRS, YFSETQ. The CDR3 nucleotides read TGCGCCAGCAGAGTCGGGGGTACTAATGAAAAACTGTTTTTT. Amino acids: CASRVGGTNEKLFF.

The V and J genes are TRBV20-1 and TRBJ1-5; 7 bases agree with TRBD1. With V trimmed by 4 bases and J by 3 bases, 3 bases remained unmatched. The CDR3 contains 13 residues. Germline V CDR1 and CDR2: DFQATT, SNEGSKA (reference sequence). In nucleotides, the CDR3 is TGCAGTGCTATTGACAGGGTCAATCAGCCCCAGCATTTT. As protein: CSAIDRVNQPQHF.

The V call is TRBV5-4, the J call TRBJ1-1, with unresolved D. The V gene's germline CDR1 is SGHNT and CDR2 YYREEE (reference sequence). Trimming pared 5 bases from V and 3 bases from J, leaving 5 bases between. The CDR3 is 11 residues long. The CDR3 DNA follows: TGTGCCAGCAGGTCCGACACTGAAGCTTTCTTT. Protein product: CASRSDTEAFF.

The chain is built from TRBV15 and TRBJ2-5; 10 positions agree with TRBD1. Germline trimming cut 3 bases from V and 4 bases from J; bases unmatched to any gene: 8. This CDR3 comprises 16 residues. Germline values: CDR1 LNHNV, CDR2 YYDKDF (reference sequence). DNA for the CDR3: TGTGCCACCAGCAGTTTGACAGGGGGCTTTGGAGAGACCCAGTACTTC. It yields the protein CATSSLTGGFGETQYF.

The CDR3 region has the DNA TGTGCCTGGAGGACACAAAATGGCTACACCTTC. Translation: CAWRTQNGYTF. V usage is TRBV30 and J usage is TRBJ1-2; D gene unclear. CDR1 and CDR2 (germline): GTSNPN, SVGIG (reference sequence). Trimming removed 3 bases at V and 6 bases at J, with 8 bases between. This CDR3 region has 11 residues.

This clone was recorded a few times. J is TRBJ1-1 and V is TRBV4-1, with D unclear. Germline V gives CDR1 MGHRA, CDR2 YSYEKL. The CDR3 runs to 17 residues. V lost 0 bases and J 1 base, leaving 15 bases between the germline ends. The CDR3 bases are TGCGCCAGCAGCCAAGATCTACGAATCCCGGGGAACACTGAAGCTTTCTTT. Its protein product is CASSQDLRIPGNTEAFF.

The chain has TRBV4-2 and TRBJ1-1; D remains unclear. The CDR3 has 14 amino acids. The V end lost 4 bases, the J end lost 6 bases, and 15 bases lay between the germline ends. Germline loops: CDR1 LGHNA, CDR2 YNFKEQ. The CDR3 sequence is CASSPGPERAEAFF. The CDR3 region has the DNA TGTGCCAGCAGCCCAGGTCCTGAGAGGGCTGAAGCTTTCTTT.

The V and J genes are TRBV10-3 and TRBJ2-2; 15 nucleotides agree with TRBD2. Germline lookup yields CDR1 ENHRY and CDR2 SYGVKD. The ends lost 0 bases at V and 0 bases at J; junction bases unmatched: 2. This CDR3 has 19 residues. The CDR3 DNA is TGTGCCATCAGTGAGTCCGGACTAGCGGGGGGGCCGAACACCGGGGAGCTGTTTTTT. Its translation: CAISESGLAGGPNTGELFF.

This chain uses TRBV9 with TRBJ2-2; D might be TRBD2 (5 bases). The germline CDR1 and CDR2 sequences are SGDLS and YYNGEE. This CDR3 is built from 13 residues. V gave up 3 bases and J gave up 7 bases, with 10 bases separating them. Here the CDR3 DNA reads TGTGCCAGCAGCGGGACTTTCCGCGGGGAGCTGTTTTTT. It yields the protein CASSGTFRGELFF.

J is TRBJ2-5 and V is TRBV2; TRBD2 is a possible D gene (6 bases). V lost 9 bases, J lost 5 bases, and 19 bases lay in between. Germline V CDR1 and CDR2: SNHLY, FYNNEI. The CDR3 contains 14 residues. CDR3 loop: CARGGPQAGETQYF. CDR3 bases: TGTGCCAGGGGAGGACCCCAGGCGGGGGAGACCCAGTACTTC.

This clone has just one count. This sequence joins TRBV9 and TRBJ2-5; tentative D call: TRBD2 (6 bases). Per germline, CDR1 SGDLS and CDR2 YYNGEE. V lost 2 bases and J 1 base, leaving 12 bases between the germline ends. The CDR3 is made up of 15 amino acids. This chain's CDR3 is CASSVWGDVQETQYF. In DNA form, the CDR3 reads TGTGCCAGCAGCGTTTGGGGGGACGTCCAAGAGACCCAGTACTTC.

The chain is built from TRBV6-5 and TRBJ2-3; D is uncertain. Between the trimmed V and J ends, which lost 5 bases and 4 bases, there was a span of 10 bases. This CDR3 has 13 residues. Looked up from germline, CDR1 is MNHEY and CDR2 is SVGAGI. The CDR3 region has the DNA TGTGCCAGCAGTCCACTCGTCCCAGATACGCAGTATTTT. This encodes CASSPLVPDTQYF.

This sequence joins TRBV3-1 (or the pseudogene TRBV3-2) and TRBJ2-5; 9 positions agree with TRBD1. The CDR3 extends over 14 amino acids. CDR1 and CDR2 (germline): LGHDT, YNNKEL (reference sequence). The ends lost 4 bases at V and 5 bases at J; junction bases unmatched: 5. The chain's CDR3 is CASSLTGGRETQYF. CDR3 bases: TGTGCCAGCAGCCTTACAGGGGGCCGGGAGACCCAGTACTTC.

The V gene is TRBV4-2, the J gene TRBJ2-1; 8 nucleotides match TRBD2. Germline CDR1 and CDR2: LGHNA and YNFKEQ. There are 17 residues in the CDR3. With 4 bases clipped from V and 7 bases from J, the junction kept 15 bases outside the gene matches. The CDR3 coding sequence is TGTGCCAGCAGCCCCCCCAATAGACTAGCGAGGCAGAATGAGCAGTTCTTC. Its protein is CASSPPNRLARQNEQFF.

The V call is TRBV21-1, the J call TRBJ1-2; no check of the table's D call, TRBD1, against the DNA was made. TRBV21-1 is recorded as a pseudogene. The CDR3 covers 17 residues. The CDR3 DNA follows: TGTGCCAGCAGCAAAGGGGATAAGGGGTTGGGGTACTATGGCTACACCTTC. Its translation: CASSKGDKGLGYYGYTF.